This T cell receptor beta chain comes out of a study of CD4+ T cells in melanoma. Study-level findings and limits: Reportedly, melanoma neoantigen-specific CD4+ T cells showed varied differentiation states. CD8+ T cell, macrophage and B cell function reportedly correlated with neoantigen-specific CD4+ T cells.

Libraries were prepared by immunoSEQ multiplex PCR; TCRdb keeps only in-frame clonotypes and omits some of them. The sample lists some 12,000 clones, over 60% occurring once. The CDR3 contains 14 residues. The germline V and J ends were trimmed by 7 bases and 6 bases, with 16 bases remaining between them. The V gene's germline CDR1 is MNHNS and CDR2 SASEGT. This clone was seen more than once but under ten times. Its antigen is unknown. Sequenced: cells from a culture (not recorded whether cultured in vitro). This sequence joins TRBV6-1 and TRBJ1-3; perhaps TRBD1 as D (6 bases). This clonotype was sampled from a human donor with melanoma. CDR3 sequence (DNA): TGTGCCAGCACCCCCGGGACAAGGACAAACACCATATATTTT. The encoded protein is CASTPGTRTNTIYF.